This is a list of T cell receptor beta chains from one sample in a study of CD8 T cells in ankylosing spondylitis. MiXCR was run by TCRdb on the 5' RACE reads, yielding one entry per CDR3 protein. The sample consists of more than 200,000 distinct CDR3 sequences, 24% of them appearing once. Sequenced input: blood, either unsorted or a sorted T cell fraction (not recorded which). The receptors stem from a male donor with ankylosing spondylitis or in good health (not recorded which). The CDR3 runs from the conserved cysteine through the conserved F or W.

v_call,cdr3_length,j_call,cdr3_aa
TRBV29-1,10,TRBJ2-5,CSVDSETQYF
TRBV9,15,TRBJ2-3,CASSVSVESSDTQYF
TRBV2,16,TRBJ1-1,CASSSGQGAWGTEAFF
TRBV5-6,18,TRBJ2-2,CASSFGTGRLTNTGELFF
TRBV28,17,TRBJ2-6,CASTPNEGISGANVLTF
TRBV20-1,16,TRBJ2-2,CSARLAGPPATGELFF
TRBV6-1,13,TRBJ1-1,CATRWGFNAEAFF
TRBV12-3/TRBV12-4,15,TRBJ2-1,CASSPSTPSYNEQFF
TRBV6-1,11,TRBJ1-1,CASSVVREAFF
TRBV10-3,15,TRBJ2-2,CAISGVGGDTGELFF
TRBV6-5,15,TRBJ2-1,CASSYSRAGTDEQFF
TRBV6-1,15,TRBJ2-1,CASIRPGGQRDEQFF
TRBV7-8,17,TRBJ2-2,CASSLLGGLGGTGELFF
TRBV20-1,14,TRBJ1-6,CSASPESPDSPLHF
TRBV5-1,14,TRBJ1-5,CASSLEGGRQPQHF
TRBV20-1,11,TRBJ2-7,CSARVDYEQYF
TRBV15,15,TRBJ2-5,CATSRDPRGQETQYF
TRBV29-1,14,TRBJ2-1,CSVQDIYRHNEQFF
TRBV10-3,14,TRBJ1-4,CAISAGQFNEKLFF
TRBV20-1,14,TRBJ1-6,CSARFTGEGSPLHF
TRBV5-5,13,TRBJ2-7,CASSSYSSYEQYF
TRBV6-5,14,TRBJ1-2,CASSFRGEGYGYTF
TRBV20-1,15,TRBJ2-3,CSANPQVGSTDTQYF
TRBV12-3/TRBV12-4,14,TRBJ1-2,CASSSAEGARGYTF
TRBV20-1,15,TRBJ2-3,CSAVPTRGGTDTQYF
TRBV3-1,14,TRBJ2-3,CASSQSPGEDTQYF
TRBV20-1,14,TRBJ1-1,CSAKITGTDTEAFF
TRBV6-5,11,TRBJ1-1,CASSFGIEAFF
TRBV20-1,14,TRBJ2-2,CSALGQGNTGELFF
TRBV18,13,TRBJ2-3,CASSPPGRGTQYF
TRBV20-1,12,TRBJ2-7,CSASRTYYEQYF
TRBV7-9,15,TRBJ1-2,CASSPRGGAYFGYTF
TRBV9,17,TRBJ2-3,CASSSRDSPTWPDTQYF
TRBV25-1,11,TRBJ2-7,CASRGVVEQYF
TRBV12-3/TRBV12-4,13,TRBJ2-5,CASSFLRQETQYF
TRBV20-1,13,TRBJ2-7,CSAWWTGGNEQYF
TRBV20-1,15,TRBJ2-5,CSARDGRQGSETQYF
TRBV12-3/TRBV12-4,13,TRBJ2-1,CASSSGRGNEQFF
TRBV5-1,15,TRBJ1-1,CASSLDPYWNTEAFF
TRBV29-1,12,TRBJ2-4,CSVARAENIQYF
TRBV30,14,TRBJ2-1,CAWSVNLASNEQFF
TRBV12-3/TRBV12-4,14,TRBJ2-7,CASSPRINSYEQYF
TRBV20-1,12,TRBJ2-1,CSAGGPGYEQFF
TRBV29-1,13,TRBJ2-1,CSAGTGAYNEQFF
TRBV2,14,TRBJ2-7,CASKLYRTDYEQYF
TRBV28,12,TRBJ1-2,CASSSSFYGYTF
TRBV18,15,TRBJ1-5,CASSPRHQPNQPQHF
TRBV12-3/TRBV12-4,13,TRBJ2-1,CASSLRTYNEQFF